This TCR beta chain was observed in a study of T cell responses to AZD1222 COVID-19 vaccine. Sequencing used immunoSEQ multiplex PCR; TCRdb keeps in-frame clones, though not all of them. The sample has about 140,000 clones; just under 95% are singletons. This CDR3 has 16 residues. The trim removed 2 bases at V and 10 bases at J, leaving 11 bases unmatched. CDR1 and CDR2 from the germline V gene are SEHNR and FQNEAQ (reference sequence). Turning to this clone: Its antigen remains unknown.

Study results and limitations: Within unmutated variant regions lay the reported targets of nearly half of spike-specific TCRs.

The chain couples TRBV7-9 to TRBJ2-1, with 10 positions matching TRBD2. The sample consisted of peripheral blood, taken on day 0 of AZD1222 vaccination. This sequence was found in an adult in good health. The CDR3 nucleotides are TGTGCCAGCAGCTTAAAACCGGGACTAGCGAGGGGGGAGCAGTTCTTC. This translates into CASSLKPGLARGEQFF. The variable domain in full, completed from reference TRBV7-9 and TRBJ2-1, reads DTGVSQNPRHKITKRGQNVTFRCDPISEHNRLYWYRQTLGQGPEFLTYFQNEAQLEKSRLLSDRFSAERPKGSFSTLEIQRTEQGDSAMYLCASSLKPGLARGEQFFGPGTRLTVL.